The rows below give T cell receptor beta chains drawn from one sample of a study of T cell responses to AZD1222 COVID-19 vaccine. Sequencing was performed with immunoSEQ multiplex PCR; in TCRdb, only in-frame clones are kept and a portion is missing. The repertoire holds about 140,000 clones, with 80% to 95% as singletons. The sequences come from peripheral blood, collected on day 0 of AZD1222 vaccination. The receptors derive from an adult in good health. The CDR3 runs from the conserved cysteine through the conserved F or W. Fields, in order: J gene, V gene, D gene, clone size, CDR3 DNA, CDR3 protein. D genes are given only for firm matches. Expanded clones are given a class, and other clones once, few, many or no size at all.

J: TRBJ2-3; V: TRBV20-1; D: TRBD1; size: NA; DNA: TGCAGTGCTAGTACATTGGGACAGGGGGGCGATACGCAGTATTTT; CDR3: CSASTLGQGGDTQYF
J: TRBJ2-5; V: TRBV9; D: TRBD2; size: NA; DNA: TGTGCCAGCAGCGTAGTACCCCTCCTAGCGGGAGGGTTAGAGACCCAGTACTTC; CDR3: CASSVVPLLAGGLETQYF
J: TRBJ2-7; V: TRBV30; D: TRBD1; size: NA; DNA: TGTGCCTGGACCCGGACAGGCAGACTTTACGAGCAGTACTTC; CDR3: CAWTRTGRLYEQYF
J: TRBJ1-2; V: TRBV30; D: NA; size: NA; DNA: TGTGCCTGGAGTGGGACCAGTCGGGGCTATGGCTACACCTTC; CDR3: CAWSGTSRGYGYTF
J: TRBJ2-7; V: TRBV3-1/TRBV3-2; D: TRBD2; size: NA; DNA: TGTGCCAGCAGCCTCCCTCGGGGAGGGCTCTACGAGCAGTACTTC; CDR3: CASSLPRGGLYEQYF
J: TRBJ2-2; V: TRBV6-2/TRBV6-3; D: NA; size: NA; DNA: TGTGCCAGCAGTTACCTGCGATCCACCGGGGAGCTGTTTTTT; CDR3: CASSYLRSTGELFF
J: TRBJ1-1; V: TRBV12-3/TRBV12-4; D: NA; size: NA; DNA: TGTGCCAGCAGTTTGCGGCAGTCGTCTGAAGCTTTCTTT; CDR3: CASSLRQSSEAFF
J: TRBJ1-1; V: TRBV5-1; D: NA; size: NA; DNA: TGCGCCAGCAAGTTCGTTGCGGAATCTGAAGCTTTCTTT; CDR3: CASKFVAESEAFF
J: TRBJ2-2; V: TRBV18; D: NA; size: NA; DNA: TGTGCCAGCTCACCCAGGCCGAACACCGGGGAGCTGTTTTTT; CDR3: CASSPRPNTGELFF
J: TRBJ1-1; V: TRBV5-1; D: NA; size: NA; DNA: TGCGCCAGCAGCAAACAACTGGGGGACACTGAAGCTTTCTTT; CDR3: CASSKQLGDTEAFF
J: TRBJ1-1; V: TRBV19; D: NA; size: NA; DNA: TGTGCCAGTAGTCAGCCCAATGTGGGACAAGCACCGGCTTTCTTT; CDR3: CASSQPNVGQAPAFF
J: TRBJ1-3; V: TRBV19; D: TRBD1; size: NA; DNA: TGTGCCAGTAACACTGACAGGGAGAACACCATATATTTT; CDR3: CASNTDRENTIYF
J: TRBJ2-3; V: TRBV9; D: NA; size: NA; DNA: TGTGCCAGCAGCGTAGCCCCTAGCCACTCTCGCACAGATACGCAGTATTTT; CDR3: CASSVAPSHSRTDTQYF
J: TRBJ2-3; V: TRBV3-1/TRBV3-2; D: NA; size: NA; DNA: TGTGCCAGCAGGGGAGCTAGCGGCACAGATACGCAGTATTTT; CDR3: CASRGASGTDTQYF
J: TRBJ1-1; V: TRBV19; D: NA; size: NA; DNA: TGTGCCAGTAGCCGTGGGCGGTTGAACACTGAAGCTTTCTTT; CDR3: CASSRGRLNTEAFF
J: TRBJ1-2; V: TRBV27; D: TRBD1; size: NA; DNA: TGTGCCAGCAGTTTATATTCGGGGGTCGACCTTGCTGACAGGGGGCGGGATGGCTACACCTTC; CDR3: CASSLYSGVDLADRGRDGYTF
J: TRBJ1-1; V: TRBV9; D: NA; size: once; DNA: TGTGCCAGCAGTCCTAATGGGGGCCTGAACACTGAAGCTTTCTTT; CDR3: CASSPNGGLNTEAFF
J: TRBJ2-7; V: TRBV4-2; D: TRBD2; size: NA; DNA: TGTGCCAGCAGCCAAGGACTAGCGGGAGACTACGAGCAGTACTTC; CDR3: CASSQGLAGDYEQYF
J: TRBJ1-4; V: TRBV3-1/TRBV3-2; D: NA; size: NA; DNA: TGTGCCAGCAGCCGCCCTTCGTACACTCCTAATGAAAAACTGTTTTTT; CDR3: CASSRPSYTPNEKLFF
J: TRBJ1-5; V: TRBV5-5; D: NA; size: NA; DNA: TGTGCCAGCAGCTTGGATGGACTTCCCCCCCAGCATTTT; CDR3: CASSLDGLPPQHF
J: TRBJ1-1; V: TRBV19; D: NA; size: NA; DNA: TGTGCCAGTAGTGTTACAGGGTTGACTGAAGCTTTCTTT; CDR3: CASSVTGLTEAFF
J: TRBJ2-2; V: TRBV6-5; D: TRBD1; size: NA; DNA: TGTGCCAGCCGCCCCCAGACAGGGAGTACCGGGGAGCTGTTTTTT; CDR3: CASRPQTGSTGELFF
J: TRBJ2-1; V: TRBV27; D: TRBD1; size: NA; DNA: TGTGCCAGCAGTCCTAACTTGTTCGGACAGGGGTTGAAGCAGTTCTTC; CDR3: CASSPNLFGQGLKQFF
J: TRBJ2-3; V: TRBV3-1/TRBV3-2; D: NA; size: once; DNA: TGTGCCAGCAGCCAAAACCCCGTACGGACCTCGGGGGACCGGCAGTATTTT; CDR3: CASSQNPVRTSGDRQYF
J: TRBJ2-3; V: TRBV24-1; D: NA; size: NA; DNA: TGTGCCACCAGTGGTCCCGCGCGGGGACTGCCTAACACAGATACGCAGTATTTT; CDR3: CATSGPARGLPNTDTQYF
J: TRBJ2-5; V: TRBV4-2; D: TRBD2; size: NA; DNA: TGTGCCAGCAGCCGAGGGCGGGGCGGGAGAGCCCAAGAGACCCAGTACTTC; CDR3: CASSRGRGGRAQETQYF
J: TRBJ1-2; V: TRBV5-1; D: NA; size: NA; DNA: TGCGCCAGCAGCTTCCGCAGGGAGCCCCGGGACTACACCTTC; CDR3: CASSFRREPRDYTF
J: TRBJ1-1; V: TRBV29-1; D: TRBD1; size: NA; DNA: TGCAGCGTGGCGGCACAGGGGCTGAACACTGAAGCTTTCTTT; CDR3: CSVAAQGLNTEAFF
J: TRBJ1-1; V: TRBV6-1; D: TRBD1; size: NA; DNA: TGTGCCAGCAGTGATTTCGGACAGGTCAATCCTGAAGCTTTCTTT; CDR3: CASSDFGQVNPEAFF
J: TRBJ2-1; V: TRBV5-1; D: NA; size: NA; DNA: TGCGCCAGCAGCTTGGTGTCGGAGCAGTTCTTC; CDR3: CASSLVSEQFF
J: TRBJ2-1; V: TRBV5-1; D: TRBD2; size: once; DNA: TGCGCCAGCAGCGGGACTAGCGACTGGTGGTTCTTC; CDR3: CASSGTSDWWFF
J: TRBJ2-1; V: TRBV6-2/TRBV6-3; D: NA; size: NA; DNA: TGTGCCAGCAGCTGGGGGCCAGGGCCGCCCTACAATGAGCAGTTCTTC; CDR3: CASSWGPGPPYNEQFF